This TCR beta chain was captured by sequencing in a study of cytomegalovirus exposure and HLA in healthy donors. About the research overall: In an earlier analysis, some 110 million unique TCR beta sequences were found from 150 million to 200 million T cells. Study-wide results and limits: At a 0.05 false discovery rate, a later analysis found approximately 17,000 TCR beta sequences to be associated with HLA alleles. Reportedly, a later analysis found an Asian-associated ancestry cluster had fewer N-insertions than the approximately 600-donor mean. Follow-up analysis later connected one missense variant in DCLRE1C with trimming of TCR beta V- and J-genes.

Use of 60 Vbeta and 13 Jbeta primers characterized the PCR. Produced via immunoSEQ multiplex PCR; TCRdb's table is partial and in-frame only. The sample holds tens of thousands of clones, 84% seen once. Notes on this clone: Its antigen remains unidentified.

V shed 5 bases and J 0 bases; nucleotides not matched to a gene: 5. CDR3 length: 16 residues. Germline CDR1 reads PRHDT; CDR2 reads FYEKMQ (reference sequence). The receptor comes from a man in his late teens or twenties in good health and CMV-seronegative. Source material: PBMCs. V and J are TRBV13 and TRBJ2-1; 9 nucleotides line up with TRBD2. CDR3 nucleotide sequence: TGTGCCAGCAGCCCGAGTAGCGGGGGCTCCTACAATGAGCAGTTCTTC. Translating it yields CASSPSSGGSYNEQFF.